This TCR beta chain was identified during a study of vaccination and CD4 T cells after COVID-19. Across the study: The convalescents, six males and four females, included two who were Hispanic.

Treatment described: approximately 9-day PBMC culture with coronavirus spike peptide pools or control peptides (ViraFEST assay). Spanning March to December 2020, the positive PCR dates came before US Alpha, Beta and Delta variants. There are a few counts of this clonotype. Its antigen remains unidentified. The CDR3 loop spans 13 amino acids. Germline CDR1 reads MGHDK; CDR2 reads SYGVNS. V was cut by 6 bases and J by 8 bases, with 16 bases left in between. The assay that was used to sequence DNA from cultured CD4+ T cells was the Oncomine TCR Beta short-read assay. TCRdb reprocessed the PCR reads with MiXCR, giving one entry per CDR3 protein. The sample gives around 17,000 distinct CDR3 sequences, approximately 55% of which show up once; over 7.5% is in the top ten.

What was sequenced was CD4+ T cells from blood, cultured in vitro. The V call is TRBV25-1, the J call TRBJ1-2; D call uncertain. The clonotype was recovered from a human donor who had recovered from COVID-19. CDR3 sequence (DNA): TGTGCCAGCAGGTTTGGGCTAACGGAAGGCTACACCTTC. Protein product: CASRFGLTEGYTF.